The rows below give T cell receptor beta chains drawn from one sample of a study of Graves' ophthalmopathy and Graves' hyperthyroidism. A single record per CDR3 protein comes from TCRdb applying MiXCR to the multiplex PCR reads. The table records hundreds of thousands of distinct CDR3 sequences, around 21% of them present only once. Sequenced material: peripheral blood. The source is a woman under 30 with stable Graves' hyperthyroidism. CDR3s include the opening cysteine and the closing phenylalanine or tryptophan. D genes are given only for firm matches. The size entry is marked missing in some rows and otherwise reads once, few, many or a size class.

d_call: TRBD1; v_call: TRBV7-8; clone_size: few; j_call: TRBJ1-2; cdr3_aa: CASSTRTGDLSNYGYTF; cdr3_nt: TGTGCCAGCAGCACGAGGACAGGGGACCTCTCGAACTATGGCTACACCTTC
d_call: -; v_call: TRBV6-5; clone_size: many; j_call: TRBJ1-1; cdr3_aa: CASSYRGAGWTEAFF; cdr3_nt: TGTGCCAGCAGTTACCGGGGGGCGGGATGGACTGAAGCTTTCTTT
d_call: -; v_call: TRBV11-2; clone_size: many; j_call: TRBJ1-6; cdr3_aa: CASSLSDSPLHF; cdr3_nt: TGTGCCAGCAGCTTATCGGACTCACCCCTCCACTTT
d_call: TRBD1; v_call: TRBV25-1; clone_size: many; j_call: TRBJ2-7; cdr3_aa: CASSPEGQVSYEQYF; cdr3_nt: TGTGCCAGCAGCCCTGAAGGACAGGTCTCCTACGAGCAGTACTTC
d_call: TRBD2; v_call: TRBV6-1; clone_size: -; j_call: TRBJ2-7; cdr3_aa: CASSPAGNSGEQYF; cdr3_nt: TGTGCCAGCAGTCCAGCGGGAAACTCGGGCGAGCAGTACTTC
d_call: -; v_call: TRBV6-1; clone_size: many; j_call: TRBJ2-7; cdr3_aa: CASSPTGNVYEQYF; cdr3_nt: TGTGCCAGCAGTCCGACGGGCAACGTTTACGAGCAGTACTTC
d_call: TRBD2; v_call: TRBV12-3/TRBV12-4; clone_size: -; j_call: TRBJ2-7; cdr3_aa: CASTLGLAPYEQYF; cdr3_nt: TGTGCCAGCACCCTGGGACTAGCGCCATACGAGCAGTACTTC
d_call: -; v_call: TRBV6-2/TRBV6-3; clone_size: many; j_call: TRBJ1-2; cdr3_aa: CASREQTRQFLYGYTF; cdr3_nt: TGTGCCAGCAGGGAACAAACCCGACAGTTCCTCTATGGCTACACCTTC
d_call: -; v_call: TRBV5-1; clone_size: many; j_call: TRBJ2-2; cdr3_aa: CASSFEKRNTGELFF; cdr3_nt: TGCGCCAGCAGCTTCGAAAAACGGAACACCGGGGAGCTGTTTTTT
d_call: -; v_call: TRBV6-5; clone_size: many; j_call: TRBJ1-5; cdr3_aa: CASSYRLDQPQHF; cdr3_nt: TGTGCCAGCAGTTACCGATTGGATCAGCCCCAGCATTTT
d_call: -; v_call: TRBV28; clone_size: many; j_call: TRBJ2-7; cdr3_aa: CASSLVEHGGYEQYF; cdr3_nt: TGTGCCAGCAGTTTGGTCGAACACGGGGGCTACGAGCAGTACTTC
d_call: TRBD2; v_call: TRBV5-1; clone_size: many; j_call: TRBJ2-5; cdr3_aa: CASELGLGEETQYF; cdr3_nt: TGCGCCAGCGAACTCGGACTAGGTGAAGAGACCCAGTACTTC
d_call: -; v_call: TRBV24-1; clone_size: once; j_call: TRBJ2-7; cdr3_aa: CATSDSGQNLKQYF; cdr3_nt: TGTGCCACCAGTGATTCTGGACAGAATTTGAAGCAGTACTTC
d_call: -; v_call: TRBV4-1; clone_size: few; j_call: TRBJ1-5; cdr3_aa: CASSQERTRNQPQHF; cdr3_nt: TGCGCCAGCAGCCAAGAGAGGACACGGAATCAGCCCCAGCATTTT
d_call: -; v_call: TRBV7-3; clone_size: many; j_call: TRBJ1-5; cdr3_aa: CASSNDILQPQHF; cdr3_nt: TGTGCCAGCAGCAACGACATCCTACAGCCCCAGCATTTT